This is a list of T cell receptor beta chains from one sample in a study of PD-1 blockade in mismatch repair-deficient tumors. Repertoires were generated with immunoSEQ multiplex PCR, while TCRdb's copy carries only in-frame clones and drops some. The repertoire includes 100,000 to 150,000 clones, 86% of them detected once, and about 13% sits in the top ten. The specimen was peripheral blood, collected 44 weeks after starting pembrolizumab. The receptors here all came from an adult with mismatch repair-deficient cancer. CDR3s include the opening cysteine and the closing phenylalanine or tryptophan. The order of the fields is clone size, V gene, D gene, J gene, CDR3 DNA, CDR3 protein. D genes are given only for firm matches. For some rows the clone size is stated as once, few or many, or as a class when expanded; others skip it.

clone_size: few
v_call: TRBV7-9
d_call: .
j_call: TRBJ2-5
cdr3_nt: TGTGCCAGCAGCTTAGAAGGGAGTAAAGAGACCCAGTACTTC
cdr3_aa: CASSLEGSKETQYF

clone_size: .
v_call: TRBV19
d_call: .
j_call: TRBJ1-1
cdr3_nt: TGTGCCAGTAGTATTGGGACGGTTAACACTGAAGCTTTCTTT
cdr3_aa: CASSIGTVNTEAFF

clone_size: .
v_call: TRBV7-3
d_call: .
j_call: TRBJ2-1
cdr3_nt: TGTGCCAGCAGCTTAGGGCGATCCAACAATGAGCAGTTCTTC
cdr3_aa: CASSLGRSNNEQFF

clone_size: .
v_call: TRBV7-9
d_call: .
j_call: TRBJ1-1
cdr3_nt: TGTGCCAGCAGCTTAATCCCCGGGACGGAGAACACTGAAGCTTTCTTT
cdr3_aa: CASSLIPGTENTEAFF

clone_size: .
v_call: TRBV7-2
d_call: TRBD2
j_call: TRBJ2-5
cdr3_nt: TGTGCCAGCAGCACCCGGGGGGTGCACGAGACCCAGTACTTC
cdr3_aa: CASSTRGVHETQYF

clone_size: .
v_call: TRBV18
d_call: .
j_call: TRBJ2-2
cdr3_nt: TGTGCCAGCTCACCGGAGGGATTGGACACCGGGGAGCTGTTTTTT
cdr3_aa: CASSPEGLDTGELFF

clone_size: .
v_call: TRBV6-6
d_call: TRBD1
j_call: TRBJ1-2
cdr3_nt: TGTGCCAGCAGTTACTCCGACAGGGGGCGGGATGGCTACACCTTC
cdr3_aa: CASSYSDRGRDGYTF

clone_size: few
v_call: TRBV5-1
d_call: TRBD2
j_call: TRBJ2-5
cdr3_nt: TGCGCCAGCAGCTTGGTCGGGAGGCCACAAGAGACCCAGTACTTC
cdr3_aa: CASSLVGRPQETQYF

clone_size: once
v_call: TRBV28
d_call: TRBD1
j_call: TRBJ2-4
cdr3_nt: TGTGCCAGCAGTATCAGGACAGGGACGGACATTCAGTACTTC
cdr3_aa: CASSIRTGTDIQYF

clone_size: few
v_call: TRBV7-3
d_call: .
j_call: TRBJ2-5
cdr3_nt: TGTGCCAGCAGCCTAAGCCTGTTGGAGACCCAGTACTTC
cdr3_aa: CASSLSLLETQYF

clone_size: .
v_call: TRBV7-6
d_call: TRBD1
j_call: TRBJ2-5
cdr3_nt: TGTGCCAGCAGCTTAGAGGCTGGGACAGACCCCCAAGAGACCCAGTACTTC
cdr3_aa: CASSLEAGTDPQETQYF

clone_size: .
v_call: TRBV10-2
d_call: TRBD2
j_call: TRBJ2-6
cdr3_nt: TGCGCCAGCAGTGGGACTAGCGGGAGGGTGGGGTACTCTGGGGCCAACGTCCTGACTTTC
cdr3_aa: CASSGTSGRVGYSGANVLTF

clone_size: .
v_call: TRBV13
d_call: .
j_call: TRBJ1-5
cdr3_nt: TGTGCCAGCAGCCTCTGGACTGATGGCAATCAGCCCCAGCATTTT
cdr3_aa: CASSLWTDGNQPQHF

clone_size: .
v_call: TRBV7-8
d_call: .
j_call: TRBJ1-5
cdr3_nt: TGTGCCAGCAGCTTAGAGTCAGGGTTCCTTATCAATCAGCCCCAGCATTTT
cdr3_aa: CASSLESGFLINQPQHF

clone_size: .
v_call: TRBV6-1
d_call: TRBD1
j_call: TRBJ2-1
cdr3_nt: TGTGCCAGCAGTGAAGGACAGGGGGCCAGGACCAACAATGAGCAGTTCTTC
cdr3_aa: CASSEGQGARTNNEQFF

clone_size: .
v_call: TRBV2
d_call: TRBD2
j_call: TRBJ2-5
cdr3_nt: TGTGCCAGCAGACCACTAGCGGACCAAGAGACCCAGTACTTC
cdr3_aa: CASRPLADQETQYF

clone_size: .
v_call: TRBV7-9
d_call: .
j_call: TRBJ2-1
cdr3_nt: TGTGCCAGCAGTTGGCCTGCTGTCTCCTACAATGAGCAGTTCTTC
cdr3_aa: CASSWPAVSYNEQFF

clone_size: .
v_call: TRBV5-1
d_call: .
j_call: TRBJ2-5
cdr3_nt: TGCGCCAGCAGCCCTAGGGGACGGGGAGAGACCCAGTACTTC
cdr3_aa: CASSPRGRGETQYF

clone_size: once
v_call: TRBV19
d_call: TRBD2
j_call: TRBJ2-7
cdr3_nt: TGTGCCAGTAGTACTAGCGGGAGGTACGAGCAGTACTTC
cdr3_aa: CASSTSGRYEQYF

clone_size: .
v_call: TRBV9
d_call: .
j_call: TRBJ2-1
cdr3_nt: TGTGCCAGCAGCGGTTGGCAGGTAGGTTCTACCTACAATGAGCAGTTCTTC
cdr3_aa: CASSGWQVGSTYNEQFF

clone_size: .
v_call: TRBV18
d_call: TRBD1
j_call: TRBJ2-7
cdr3_nt: TGTGCCAGCTCAGCAACAGGGGGCTACGAGCAGTACTTC
cdr3_aa: CASSATGGYEQYF

clone_size: .
v_call: TRBV4-3
d_call: TRBD2
j_call: TRBJ2-1
cdr3_nt: TGCGCCAGCAGCCAAGATGCGGGGGTTAGCGGCCTAGCGGGCTACAATGAGCAGTTCTTC
cdr3_aa: CASSQDAGVSGLAGYNEQFF